Below, 14 T cell receptor beta chains from the same sample are listed, as sequenced in a study of T cells in Graves' hyperthyroidism and ophthalmopathy. The investigators amplified TCR beta CDR3 regions from RNA transcripts. A set of HTBI primers served as the primers for a first-round RT-PCR of the TCR CDR3. TCRdb recomputed calls from the multiplex PCR reads with MiXCR, one row per CDR3 protein. Of approximately 400,000 distinct CDR3 sequences listed, roughly 25% were seen once; the top ten hold about 73%. Sequenced material: blood. The receptors were gathered from a man in his fifties with Graves' hyperthyroidism.

Ten or more counts support this clonotype. CDR3 DNA sequence: TGCAGCGCTGTACAGGGAGTGAACACTGAAGCTTTCTTT. Translating gives CSAVQGVNTEAFF. V and J are TRBV29-1 and TRBJ1-1; tentative D call: TRBD1 (6 bases). Germline values: CDR1 SQVTM, CDR2 ANQGSEA. This CDR3 is 13 amino acids long. V was pared by 7 bases and J by 0 bases, with 12 bases between.

The J gene is TRBJ1-2, the V gene TRBV11-3; 7 bases are a match to TRBD1. Looked up from germline, CDR1 is SGHNT and CDR2 is YENEEA. The CDR3 length is 15 residues. Germline trimming cut 5 bases from V and 4 bases from J; bases unmatched to any gene: 10. CDR3 residues: CASSEGGGGGYGYTF. As DNA, the CDR3 is TGTGCCAGCAGCGAGGGAGGGGGCGGAGGCTATGGCTACACCTTC.

The chain is built from TRBV28 and TRBJ1-4, with TRBD1 as a possible D gene (6 bases). The V and J ends lost 1 base and 3 bases respectively, with 27 bases between them. CDR1 is MDHEN and CDR2 is SYDVKM in the germline V gene. CDR3 size: 21 residues. The CDR3 protein is CASSLYVGEDRLRTSNEKLFF. For the CDR3, the DNA is TGTGCCAGCAGTTTATACGTAGGGGAGGACAGACTTAGAACGTCTAATGAAAAACTGTTTTTT.

The V and J genes are TRBV2 and TRBJ1-4; tentatively, D is TRBD1 (6 bases). CDR1 is SNHLY and CDR2 is FYNNEI in the germline V gene. Deletions cut 6 bases from V and 7 bases from J, with 18 bases between. The CDR3 extends over 15 amino acids. CDR3 loop: CASRVRGGGSEKLFF. CDR3 nucleotides: TGTGCCAGCAGGGTCCGAGGAGGGGGGAGTGAAAAACTGTTTTTT.

This clonotype was observed many times. The chain carries TRBV7-3 and TRBJ2-3, with TRBD2 matching over 8 bases. The CDR3 length is 15 residues. The germline V gene encodes CDR1 SGHTA and CDR2 FQGTGA. The V segment lost 2 bases and the J segment 6 bases; nucleotides outside the gene matches: 7. This CDR3 reads CASSLGRGARDTQYF. CDR3 nucleotide sequence: TGTGCCAGCAGCTTAGGGCGGGGGGCGAGGGATACGCAGTATTTT.

This chain uses TRBV6-4 with TRBJ2-1, with 14 bases identical to TRBD2. The CDR3 loop spans 16 amino acids. Germline V lookup: CDR1 MRHNA, CDR2 SNTAGT. V lost 5 bases and J lost 8; bases outside the gene matches: 8. The CDR3 nucleotides read TGTGCCAGCAGTTCCACCGGGACTAGCGGGAGATATGAGCAGTTCTTC. Protein sequence: CASSSTGTSGRYEQFF.

The rearrangement uses TRBV6-2 or TRBV6-3 and TRBJ1-2; D remains unclear. Germline CDR1 is MNHEY and CDR2 is SVGEGT. V was cut by 8 bases and J by 4 bases, with 14 bases left in between. CDR3 length: 13 amino acids. DNA of the CDR3: TGTGCCAGCTTTATTGACTTCTTCTATGGCTACACCTTC. Protein product: CASFIDFFYGYTF.

This clonotype showed up just a few times. The chain couples TRBV20-1 to TRBJ2-7; D tentatively reads TRBD1 or TRBD2 (5 bases each). The germline gives CDR1 DFQATT, CDR2 SNEGSKA (reference sequence). The CDR3 consists of 16 residues. Trimming cost V 8 bases and J 3 bases, with 26 bases left between them. The CDR3 nucleotides read TGCAGTTGCCGCTTGGAGGTACCAGGGACCTACTACGAGCAGTACTTC. It translates to CSCRLEVPGTYYEQYF.

This clonotype was seen at least ten times. V and J are TRBV28 and TRBJ2-7; D is tentatively TRBD1 or TRBD2 (6 bases each). The CDR3 runs 14 residues. Germline CDR1 and CDR2: MDHEN and SYDVKM. V lost 10 bases, J lost 3 bases, and 19 bases lay in between. The CDR3 sequence: CATVNREAGYEQYF. CDR3 in DNA: TGTGCCACCGTAAACAGGGAAGCGGGCTACGAGCAGTACTTC.

Many counts were recorded for this clonotype. This chain links TRBV11-2 with TRBJ2-3, with D possibly called TRBD1 or TRBD2 (5 bases each). The CDR3 sequence is 14 residues long. Germline V gene lookup returns CDR1 SGHAT and CDR2 FQNNGV. V was clipped by 1 base and J by 4 bases, with 9 bases between them. The CDR3 DNA follows: TGTGCCAGCAGCTTAGGAGGGACGTCAGATACGCAGTATTTT. Amino acids: CASSLGGTSDTQYF. Looking up the rest from reference TRBV11-2 and TRBJ2-3 gives the full variable domain: EAGVAQSPRYKIIEKRQSVAFWCNPISGHATLYWYQQILGQGPKLLIQFQNNGVVDDSQLPKDRFSAERLKGVDSTLKIQPAKLEDSAVYLCASSLGGTSDTQYFGPGTRLTVL.

V usage is TRBV6-1 and J usage is TRBJ1-5; 9 nucleotides match TRBD1. The V segment lost 5 bases and the J segment 0 bases; nucleotides outside the gene matches: 5. Germline V gives CDR1 MNHNS, CDR2 SASEGT. This CDR3 has 16 residues. The CDR3 bases are TGTGCCAGCAGTCCACAGGGGGCTCTTAGCAATCAGCCCCAGCATTTT. This gives the protein CASSPQGALSNQPQHF.

This clonotype was counted at least ten times. The genes are TRBV7-9 and TRBJ2-3; 9 nucleotides align to TRBD2. The V and J ends lost 6 bases and 6 bases, in that order; junction bases with no gene match: 13. The CDR3 is 16 residues long. CDR1 is SEHNR and CDR2 is FQNEAQ in the germline V gene (reference sequence). The CDR3 sequence is CASRGTSGPAWDTQYF. DNA for the CDR3: TGTGCCAGCAGAGGAACTAGCGGGCCAGCATGGGATACGCAGTATTTT. Together with reference TRBV7-9 and TRBJ2-3, the CDR3 gives the full variable domain: DTGVSQNPRHKITKRGQNVTFRCDPISEHNRLYWYRQTLGQGPEFLTYFQNEAQLEKSRLLSDRFSAERPKGSFSTLEIQRTEQGDSAMYLCASRGTSGPAWDTQYFGPGTRLTVL.

This clonotype showed up just a few times. This chain connects TRBV24-1 to TRBJ2-1, with D perhaps matching TRBD1 or TRBD2 (5 bases each). Per germline, CDR1 KGHDR and CDR2 SFDVKD. V lost 7 bases to trimming and J lost 8 bases, with 11 bases between them. CDR3 length: 12 amino acids. CDR3 sequence reads: CATRGPSHEQFF. The CDR3 region has the DNA TGTGCCACCAGGGGACCTAGCCATGAGCAGTTCTTC.

This clonotype showed up many times. The chain carries TRBV7-2 and TRBJ2-1, with D perhaps being TRBD1 or TRBD2 (5 bases each). The CDR3 extends over 12 amino acids. Between the trimmed V and J ends, which lost 6 bases and 6 bases, there was a span of 9 bases. Per the germline V gene, CDR1 is SGHTA and CDR2 is FQGNSA. The CDR3 bases are TGTGCCAGCAGTTGGGGGACCAATGAGCAGTTCTTC. It translates to CASSWGTNEQFF. The whole variable domain, filled in from reference TRBV7-2 and TRBJ2-1, reads GAGVSQSPSNKVTEKGKDVELRCDPISGHTALYWYRQSLGQGLEFLIYFQGNSAPDKSGLPSDRFSAERTGGSVSTLTIQRTQQEDSAVYLCASSWGTNEQFFGPGTRLTVL.